This is a list of T cell receptor beta chains from one sample in a study of T cell repertoires in cytomegalovirus infection. Each CDR3 protein is one row after TCRdb ran MiXCR on the reads. The sample carries hundreds of thousands of distinct CDR3 sequences, approximately 25% recorded once. The source material was CD8+ T cells from PBMCs. Source of these receptors: a human donor in good health (CMV status not recorded). Some clones in this sample may be carry-over from other donors' samples. CDR3s leave out the opening cysteine and the closing phenylalanine or tryptophan.

CDR3aa	j_gene	v_gene
ASSSSGGAEQY	TRBJ2-7	TRBV12-3/TRBV12-4
ASSGMNPDSYNEQF	TRBJ2-1	TRBV11-2
VSSTRQGGSNWYTEAF	TRBJ1-1	TRBV27
ASVTPYNEQF	TRBJ2-1	TRBV6-2/TRBV6-3
ASSAQGAYSSPLH	TRBJ1-6	TRBV9
AAGDRDLYEQY	TRBJ2-7	TRBV24-1
ASIRVGELF	TRBJ2-2	TRBV5-5
ASSLAGDLGAEQY	TRBJ2-7	TRBV7-9
ASSLDISNTGELF	TRBJ2-2	TRBV13
SVGQIEAF	TRBJ1-1	TRBV29-1
SAVGALGNEQF	TRBJ2-1	TRBV20-1
ASSVKTYNSPLH	TRBJ1-6	TRBV2
ASSYSNGAYEQY	TRBJ2-7	TRBV6-5
RNNYGYT	TRBJ1-2	TRBV12-3/TRBV12-4
ASSLVWTPANEQF	TRBJ2-1	TRBV11-2
ASSNRGVNTEAF	TRBJ1-1	TRBV13
ATSSVTRVSYNEQF	TRBJ2-1	TRBV15
ASSPVISGANVLT	TRBJ2-6	TRBV7-2
ATRGRSPEAF	TRBJ1-1	TRBV15
ASSPLGTGMNEQF	TRBJ2-1	TRBV5-4
ASSGATPYEQY	TRBJ2-7	TRBV7-8
ASSETGTNTGELF	TRBJ2-2	TRBV7-9
VGGKWNEQF	TRBJ2-1	TRBV6-1
ASSLRGSGQPQH	TRBJ1-5	TRBV4-2
SSEGGNTGELF	TRBJ2-2	TRBV29-1
ASSSWDSPYEQY	TRBJ2-7	TRBV19
ASSLWAGLEAF	TRBJ1-1	TRBV7-2
AITGRLNTEAF	TRBJ1-1	TRBV10-3
ASSPSGEMNTEAF	TRBJ1-1	TRBV12-3/TRBV12-4
ASGSPWEAESYEQY	TRBJ2-7	TRBV12-5
ASSFDQTSTQY	TRBJ2-3	TRBV6-9
ASSPGGGKY	TRBJ2-5	TRBV28
ASSSPADTQY	TRBJ2-3	TRBV12-3/TRBV12-4
SARVREGHPYYT	TRBJ1-2	TRBV20-1
SARDLGGYT	TRBJ1-2	TRBV20-1
ASTLNWASGNEQF	TRBJ2-1	TRBV28
ASSYSAASGGATDTQY	TRBJ2-3	TRBV6-5
ASTTPGEPQH	TRBJ1-5	TRBV18
ASGEWNYGYT	TRBJ1-2	TRBV27
ASSLGRGALH	TRBJ1-6	TRBV12-3/TRBV12-4
ASSLRGAPSYEQY	TRBJ2-7	TRBV27
ASSPGPNYEQY	TRBJ2-7	TRBV12-3/TRBV12-4
ASRTYTGGAQETQY	TRBJ2-5	TRBV5-1
SVEEGPRYGYT	TRBJ1-2	TRBV29-1
ATGPGPTDTQY	TRBJ2-3	TRBV6-5
SARDKNQHNYGYT	TRBJ1-2	TRBV20-1
ASSQQTSGHTDTQY	TRBJ2-3	TRBV4-3
ASSLVVGDSPLH	TRBJ1-6	TRBV7-9
AISESQATEAF	TRBJ1-1	TRBV10-3
AIVLRTGELF	TRBJ2-2	TRBV10-3
ASSEGWAPGLRDQPQH	TRBJ1-5	TRBV2
ASSQGPGTQETQY	TRBJ2-5	TRBV4-1
ASSISPEQF	TRBJ2-1	TRBV7-8
ASSSLGGGLNEQF	TRBJ2-1	TRBV7-3
ASSIGQGLAYEQY	TRBJ2-7	TRBV6-2/TRBV6-3
ASSQDPSGGNYGYT	TRBJ1-2	TRBV4-3
ASTLGGRGQPQH	TRBJ1-5	TRBV7-9
ASSEIENYHEQF	TRBJ2-1	TRBV2
SVWAGTNYGYT	TRBJ1-2	TRBV29-1